The source of this T cell receptor (beta chain) is a study of HIV-infected patients and healthy controls. The CDR3 extends over 15 amino acids. Germline CDR1 is SGHVS and CDR2 is FQNEAQ. V gave up 2 bases and J gave up 1 base; unmatched junction bases: 2. The study's findings and limits: A major limitation was that merely sixteen HIV-infected individuals were processed.

cDNA was made from around 0.45 ug RNA using alpha and beta constant primers. Alpha and beta chain libraries were made separately by chain-specific third strand synthesis with multiplexing indices. TCRdb processed the 5' RACE reads anew with MiXCR; each CDR3 protein has one entry. The sample carries 15,000 to 20,000 distinct CDR3 sequences, 10% recorded once. Whole blood was used without fractionation, so all unsorted peripheral T cells were included. This clonotype was found many times. Its target is not known. This rearrangement joins TRBV7-8 to TRBJ2-5; 9 positions match TRBD2. What was sequenced was blood. The receptor's source is an adult in good health. The CDR3 nucleotides are TGTGCCAGCAGCTTACCTAGCGGGATCCAAGAGACCCAGTACTTC. Encoded protein: CASSLPSGIQETQYF. Full variable domain (rest looked up from reference TRBV7-8 and TRBJ2-5): GAGVSQSPRYKVAKRGQDVALRCDPISGHVSLFWYQQALGQGPEFLTYFQNEAQLDKSGLPSDRFFAERPEGSVSTLKIQRTQQEDSAVYLCASSLPSGIQETQYFGPGTRLLVL.